This T cell receptor beta chain was retrieved from a study of blood T cell repertoires in COVID-19. Clones were read by immunoSEQ multiplex PCR, and TCRdb kept only the in-frame ones, dropping some. This sample has approximately 190,000 clones, with about 88% found just once. V trimming: 4 bases; J trimming: 5 bases; junction bases outside the gene matches: 5. Germline CDR1 and CDR2: SNHLY and FYNNEI. This CDR3 comprises 15 residues. In its sample, this clone was seen once. V is TRBV2 and J is TRBJ2-1, with TRBD2 matching 10 bases. The TCR was taken from a woman aged 35 to 49 in a cohort exposed to, infected with or recovered from COVID-19 (not recorded which). The sample was PBMCs or T cells enriched from blood (not recorded which). In nucleotides, the CDR3 is TGTGCCAGCAGTGGGGAGACTAGCGGGCACAATGAGCAGTTCTTC. Its protein is CASSGETSGHNEQFF. Using reference TRBV2 and TRBJ2-1 for the parts outside the CDR3, the full variable domain is EPEVTQTPSHQVTQMGQEVILRCVPISNHLYFYWYRQILGQKVEFLVSFYNNEISEKSEIFDDQFSVERPDGSNFTLKIRSTKLEDSAMYFCASSGETSGHNEQFFGPGTRLTVL.